These 14 T cell receptor beta chains were all obtained from the same sample, sequenced in a study of tumor-infiltrating lymphocytes in primary liver carcinoma. Extraction of RNA together with DNA used roughly 20-33 mg of unsorted bulk tissue. From approximately 550 ng of total RNA, TCR beta-specific cDNA was reverse-transcribed using a constant-region primer. Slightly modified ARM-PCR served as the procedure for the TCR beta libraries. These libraries came from three rounds of nested multiplex PCR. Use of TRBV1-TRBV30 forward primers with a C-beta reverse primer characterized the first two PCR rounds, which lasted around 10 cycles each. TCRdb re-called the multiplex PCR reads through MiXCR, storing one row per CDR3 protein. The sample holds 84,000 or so distinct CDR3 sequences, around 70% seen once. The sequencing input was liver tumor tissue from sampling region 1. Subset indicated: tumor region T1, superior pole. The receptors derive from a man aged 40-49 years with primary liver carcinoma and hepatitis B virus infection.

This clonotype was found many times. The chain recombines TRBV29-1 with TRBJ2-3; tentative D call: TRBD1 (5 bases). V was pared by 7 bases and J by 5 bases, with 10 bases between. Per germline, CDR1 SQVTM and CDR2 ANQGSEA. CDR3 length equals 11 residues. The CDR3 region is CSGSQGDTQYF. Written as DNA, the CDR3 is TGCAGCGGTAGCCAGGGAGATACGCAGTATTTT.

This clonotype occurred many times. This chain uses TRBV6-1 with TRBJ1-5; 8 bases agree with TRBD1. With 6 bases clipped from V and 3 bases from J, the junction kept 10 bases outside the gene matches. Germline CDR1 is MNHNS and CDR2 is SASEGT. The CDR3 consists of 16 residues. The CDR3 nucleotides read TGTGCCAGCAGGGACCGACAGGGGAGGGTCAATCAGCCCCAGCATTTT. This translates into CASRDRQGRVNQPQHF.

The chain is built from TRBV7-9 and TRBJ2-5; D remains ambiguous. The CDR3 runs to 13 residues. The germline gives CDR1 SEHNR, CDR2 FQNEAQ (reference sequence). Trimming left V 3 bases short and J 2 bases short, with 7 bases between. CDR3 sequence reads: CASSFGVQETQYF. The CDR3, as DNA: TGTGCCAGCAGCTTCGGAGTTCAAGAGACCCAGTACTTC. Supplemented by reference TRBV7-9 and TRBJ2-5, the full variable domain reads DTGVSQNPRHKITKRGQNVTFRCDPISEHNRLYWYRQTLGQGPEFLTYFQNEAQLEKSRLLSDRFSAERPKGSFSTLEIQRTEQGDSAMYLCASSFGVQETQYFGPGTRLLVL.

For this clonotype: A much larger clone differs by one base, so this may be a read error. The chain joins TRBV30 to TRBJ1-4; 7 nucleotides match TRBD1. CDR1 is GTSNPN and CDR2 is SVGIG in the germline V gene (reference sequence). The CDR3 has 15 amino acids. V shed 8 bases and J 3 bases; nucleotides not matched to a gene: 12. CDR3 amino acids: CAHQAGGAANEKLFF. DNA for the CDR3: TGTGCCCACCAGGCAGGGGGAGCGGCTAATGAAAAACTGTTTTTT.

For this clonotype: A much bigger clone sits one base away, suggesting this may be a read error. The gene calls are TRBV19 and TRBJ1-1, with 10 bases lining up with TRBD1. Trimming took 7 bases from V and 5 from J; bases not matched to a gene: 10. Germline lookup yields CDR1 LNHDA and CDR2 SQIVND (reference sequence). The CDR3 is made up of 15 amino acids. The CDR3 reads CASNTRQGAGTEAFF. CDR3 nucleotide sequence: TGTGCCAGTAATACACGACAGGGGGCAGGGACTGAAGCTTTCTTT.

A note on this clonotype: Here the CDR3 omits its conserved ending phenylalanine or tryptophan, so a read error is the likely source. The rearrangement uses TRBV5-1 and TRBJ2-5, with D perhaps matching TRBD2 (5 bases). There are 15 residues in the CDR3. Trimming stripped 4 bases from V and 4 bases from J, with 17 bases between. Germline V gene data show CDR1 as SGHRS and CDR2 as YFSETQ. This CDR3 reads CASSPASLGGETQYI. CDR3 in DNA: TGCGCCAGCAGCCCGGCGTCCCTAGGAGGAGAGACCCAGTACATC.

The rearrangement uses TRBV29-1 and TRBJ2-5; D perhaps matches TRBD2 (7 bases). Germline CDR1 SQVTM, CDR2 ANQGSEA. CDR3 length equals 12 residues. Trimming removed 5 bases from V and 7 bases from J, with 14 bases in between. The chain's CDR3 is CSVKVRGGTQYF. The CDR3 DNA is TGCAGCGTTAAGGTGAGGGGGGGGACCCAGTACTTC.

This clonotype came up a few times. The chain joins TRBV30 to TRBJ2-6; D remains unclear. With 3 bases removed from V and 0 bases from J, the gap between germline ends came to 9 bases. Germline V gene data show CDR1 as GTSNPN and CDR2 as SVGIG (reference sequence). The CDR3 totals 15 residues. The CDR3 bases are TGTGCCTGGAGCCTTGGGCCCTCTGGGGCCAACGTCCTGACTTTC. Protein sequence: CAWSLGPSGANVLTF.

Notes on this clonotype: Lacking the conserved final phenylalanine or tryptophan, this CDR3 likely reflects a read error. The rearrangement uses TRBV12-3 or TRBV12-4 and TRBJ2-1; D is undetermined. CDR3 length: 15 amino acids. The CDR3 nucleotides are TGTGCCAGCAGTTTAAGGGATGCCACCTACAATGTGCAGTTCTAC. This codes for CASSLRDATYNVQFY.

With respect to this clonotype: Because the CDR3 is missing its conserved closing phenylalanine or tryptophan, this is likely a read error. The limits of the CDR3 on the DNA are not certain, so only TCRdb's listed CDR3 is given. This chain links TRBV29-1 with TRBJ2-7; TRBD1 is the table's D call, not checked against the DNA. A total of 13 residues make up the CDR3, ends included. The germline V gene encodes CDR1 SQVTM and CDR2 ANQGSEA. The CDR3 reads CSVPRAGGYEQHL.

The table lists this clonotype with a few counts. This may be a read error, as it is one base from a much larger clone. This chain connects TRBV5-4 to TRBJ2-1, with TRBD2 identical over 13 bases. Germline V lookup: CDR1 SGHNT, CDR2 YYREEE (reference sequence). The CDR3 length is 15 residues. The CDR3 reads CAGSSGTSGNPEQFF. In DNA, the CDR3 is TGTGCCGGCAGCTCTGGGACTAGCGGGAATCCCGAGCAGTTCTTC.

Concerning this clonotype: The junction departs from germline at one end; a sequencing error may be responsible. CDR3 amino acids: CASTAREAFF. The CDR3 nucleotides are TGCGCCAGCACAGCCCGAGAAGCTTTCTTT. The gene calls are TRBV6-5 and TRBJ1-1, with no clear D. The germline gives CDR1 MNHEY, CDR2 SVGAGI. The CDR3 extends over 10 amino acids.

This clonotype was seen once. This chain joins TRBV11-3 and TRBJ1-1; a possible D gene is TRBD1 (6 bases). Germline loops: CDR1 SGHNT, CDR2 YENEEA. The ends were cut back, 11 bases at V and 4 bases at J, with 20 bases in the middle. The length of the CDR3 is 14 residues. The CDR3 DNA reads as TGTGCCTGCGGCTTAGGGGGAAGCGGCACTGAAGCTTTCTTT. It yields the protein CACGLGGSGTEAFF.

Details on this clonotype: A clone one base away is much larger, so this may be a read error. J is TRBJ2-3 and V is TRBV7-9; perhaps TRBD1 as D (6 bases). CDR3 size: 14 residues. CDR1 is SEHNR and CDR2 is FQNEAQ in the germline V gene (reference sequence). The V gene lost 8 bases and the J gene lost 5 bases, with 17 bases spanning the gap. The CDR3 protein is CASQGTYGIDTQYF. The CDR3 coding sequence is TGTGCCAGCCAGGGGACATACGGCATAGATACGCAGTATTTT.